One and the same sample provided the 25 T cell receptor beta chains below, sequenced in a study of cytomegalovirus exposure and HLA in healthy donors. Researchers ran the PCR with 60 Vbeta and 13 Jbeta primers. Libraries were prepared by immunoSEQ multiplex PCR; TCRdb keeps only in-frame clonotypes and omits some of them. This table holds approximately 150,000 clones, 65% to 80% found once. The sequencing sample was made of PBMCs. Every receptor here comes from a woman in her late teens or twenties in good health and CMV-seronegative.

The chain links TRBV7-9 to TRBJ2-5; 7 bases agree with TRBD2. Trimming cost V 3 bases and J 4 bases; bases outside gene matches: 17. Germline CDR1 and CDR2: SEHNR and FQNEAQ (reference sequence). The CDR3 spans 18 residues. The CDR3 region is CASSFNAFKRGDRETQYF. DNA of the CDR3: TGTGCCAGCAGCTTTAACGCGTTCAAGCGGGGCGATCGAGAGACCCAGTACTTC.

CDR3 residues: CASRLAGVYNEQFF. CDR3 nucleotide sequence: TGTGCCAGCAGGTTAGCGGGAGTTTACAATGAGCAGTTCTTC. This chain joins TRBV6-6 and TRBJ2-1, with 9 bases identical to TRBD2. The CDR3 has 14 residues. V was pared by 6 bases and J by 4 bases, with 4 bases of the junction left unmatched. CDR1 MNHNY and CDR2 SVGAGI come from the germline V gene (reference sequence).

The chain couples TRBV6-5 to TRBJ2-7; possibly TRBD2 for D (6 bases). The CDR3 loop spans 13 amino acids. Trimming pared 10 bases from V and 3 bases from J, leaving 16 bases between. Germline CDR1 MNHEY, CDR2 SVGAGI. The CDR3 coding sequence is TGTGCCACCACCACCTGGGAGGTCTACGAGCAGTACTTC. Translated: CATTTWEVYEQYF.

This clone was seen ten or more times. V usage is TRBV6-5 and J usage is TRBJ1-2, with 8 bases lining up with TRBD1. The CDR3 is 16 residues long. Trimming cost V 0 bases and J 3 bases; bases outside gene matches: 6. CDR1 is MNHEY and CDR2 is SVGAGI in the germline V gene. This chain's CDR3 is CASSYSRVRGHYGYTF. The CDR3 DNA sequence: TGTGCCAGCAGTTACTCGAGGGTCAGGGGGCACTATGGCTACACCTTC.

This chain connects TRBV29-1 to TRBJ1-2; D gene ambiguous. V lost 2 bases to trimming and J lost 4 bases, with 8 bases between them. The CDR3 loop spans 12 amino acids. The germline CDR1 and CDR2 sequences are SQVTM and ANQGSEA. Here the CDR3 reads CSVEKEAYGYTF. In nucleotides, the CDR3 is TGCAGCGTTGAAAAGGAGGCCTATGGCTACACCTTC. Complete variable domain (other parts from reference TRBV29-1 and TRBJ1-2): SAVISQKPSRDICQRGTSLTIQCQVDSQVTMMFWYRQQPGQSLTLIATANQGSEATYESGFVIDKFPISRPNLTFSTLTVSNMSPEDSSIYLCSVEKEAYGYTFGSGTRLTVV.

This sequence joins TRBV19 and TRBJ1-1; D gene unclear. The V gene's germline CDR1 is LNHDA and CDR2 SQIVND (reference sequence). V lost 6 bases, J lost 3 bases, and 11 bases lay in between. CDR3 size: 13 residues. CDR3 DNA: TGTGCCAGTAGCCTCGGTACGGACACTGAAGCTTTCTTT. Residues: CASSLGTDTEAFF.

The V call is TRBV6-5, the J call TRBJ1-2, with D possibly TRBD1 on 5 matching bases. Germline CDR1 and CDR2: MNHEY and SVGAGI. The CDR3 has 15 amino acids. V was clipped by 5 bases and J by 4 bases, with 17 bases between them. This chain's CDR3 is CASSPLPKDTYGYTF. The CDR3 DNA is TGTGCCAGCAGTCCCTTACCTAAGGACACCTATGGCTACACCTTC.

The chain recombines TRBV7-9 with TRBJ1-4; D gene uncertain. V was shortened by 4 bases and J by 1 base, with 10 bases between the two germline ends. The CDR3 has 15 amino acids. The germline gives CDR1 SEHNR, CDR2 FQNEAQ (reference sequence). CDR3 bases: TGTGCCAGCAGCTCCATCCCAGGAACTAATGAAAAACTGTTTTTT. Translation gives CASSSIPGTNEKLFF.

The chain has TRBV10-3 and TRBJ2-1, with D possibly TRBD2 on 6 matching bases. The CDR3 runs to 13 residues. Looked up from germline, CDR1 is ENHRY and CDR2 is SYGVKD. The V gene lost 8 bases and the J gene lost 6 bases, with 14 bases spanning the gap. CDR3 in DNA: TGTGCCATCTTGCGAGAGGGAGGCAATGAGCAGTTCTTC. It yields the protein CAILREGGNEQFF.

The CDR3 sequence is CASVGDRRTEAFF. Written as DNA, the CDR3 is TGTGCCAGTGTCGGGGACAGACGGACTGAAGCTTTCTTT. The rearrangement joins TRBV5-4 to TRBJ1-1; 7 nucleotides line up with TRBD1. V lost 8 bases to trimming and J lost 5 bases; unmatched junction nucleotides: 9. Germline lookup yields CDR1 SGHNT and CDR2 YYREEE (reference sequence). The CDR3 sequence is 13 residues long.

The V call is TRBV7-9, the J call TRBJ2-1; TRBD2 aligns across 11 bases. The CDR3 covers 15 residues. The germline V gene encodes CDR1 SEHNR and CDR2 FQNEAQ (reference sequence). V was clipped by 5 bases and J by 4 bases; unmatched bases: 4. The CDR3 DNA sequence: TGTGCCAGCAGCCAAGGGACTAGCGGATACAATGAGCAGTTCTTC. This codes for CASSQGTSGYNEQFF.

V is TRBV11-2 and J is TRBJ2-7, with D possibly being TRBD1 (5 bases). The V gene's germline CDR1 is SGHAT and CDR2 FQNNGV. This CDR3 has 17 residues. Trimming removed 5 bases at V and 2 bases at J, with 22 bases between. In DNA form, the CDR3 reads TGTGCCAGCAGCCACCGAGGATGGACAACATCGACCTACGAGCAGTACTTC. Its protein is CASSHRGWTTSTYEQYF.

The J gene is TRBJ1-4, the V gene TRBV30; TRBD1 is a possible D gene (5 bases). Germline V gene lookup returns CDR1 GTSNPN and CDR2 SVGIG (reference sequence). V was trimmed by 4 bases and J by 8 bases, leaving 11 bases between them. CDR3 length: 12 amino acids. Written as DNA, the CDR3 is TGTGCCTGGAAAGGGGCGCAGGAAAAACTGTTTTTT. As protein: CAWKGAQEKLFF.

This chain uses TRBV7-8 with TRBJ2-5, with TRBD2 identical over 9 bases. V gave up 5 bases and J gave up 3 bases; unmatched junction bases: 4. The germline CDR1 and CDR2 sequences are SGHVS and FQNEAQ. The CDR3 runs 14 residues. CDR3 amino acids: CASSLIAGEETQYF. The CDR3 bases are TGTGCCAGCAGCCTCATAGCGGGAGAAGAGACCCAGTACTTC.

This chain links TRBV7-9 with TRBJ1-6; 7 bases line up with TRBD1. Germline V gene lookup returns CDR1 SEHNR and CDR2 FQNEAQ (reference sequence). The junction had 8 bases not matched to a gene; V was cut back by 5 bases and J by 7 bases. This CDR3 region has 15 residues. The CDR3 DNA sequence: TGTGCCAGCAGCGCCGGGACAGAGGGGAATTCACCCCTCCACTTT. Translating gives CASSAGTEGNSPLHF. Using reference TRBV7-9 and TRBJ1-6 for the parts outside the CDR3, the full variable domain is DTGVSQNPRHKITKRGQNVTFRCDPISEHNRLYWYRQTLGQGPEFLTYFQNEAQLEKSRLLSDRFSAERPKGSFSTLEIQRTEQGDSAMYLCASSAGTEGNSPLHFGNGTRLTVT.

The chain joins TRBV5-6 to TRBJ2-3, with 10 bases aligning to TRBD2. Per the germline V gene, CDR1 is SGHDT and CDR2 is YYEEEE. The junction had 8 bases not matched to a gene; V was cut back by 4 bases and J by 0 bases. The CDR3 runs to 17 residues. The CDR3 region has the DNA TGTGCCAGCAGCAAGGGGACTAGCGAAACTAGCACAGATACGCAGTATTTT. It codes for CASSKGTSETSTDTQYF.

The V and J genes are TRBV6-1 and TRBJ2-1; TRBD2 matches at 12 bases. Germline V CDR1 and CDR2: MNHNS, SASEGT. CDR3 length: 16 residues. The V segment lost 1 base and the J segment 8 bases; nucleotides outside the gene matches: 6. In DNA form, the CDR3 reads TGTGCCAGCAGTGAAGTTTTACTAGCGGGAGGCGATGAGCAGTTCTTC. Amino acids: CASSEVLLAGGDEQFF.

The CDR3 nucleotides read TGTGCCAGCAGCCAAGCGGGAGGCTTCCGCACAGATACGCAGTATTTT. Translated, it gives CASSQAGGFRTDTQYF. The chain uses TRBV14 and TRBJ2-3, with 7 positions matching TRBD2. J lost 1 base, V lost 1 base, and 5 bases had no gene match. CDR3 length: 16 residues. The germline V gene has CDR1 SGHDN and CDR2 FVKESK.

The V call is TRBV25-1, the J call TRBJ2-1; the D is unclear. CDR3 length: 15 residues. V was cut by 6 bases and J by 1 base, with 13 bases left in between. CDR1 is MGHDK, CDR2 SYGVNS, per germline. In DNA, the CDR3 is TGTGCCAGCAGCTCTTCTTCCGCGTCCTACAATGAGCAGTTCTTC. Its protein is CASSSSSASYNEQFF.

The chain recombines TRBV9 with TRBJ2-3, with 8 bases identical to TRBD2. Germline CDR1 is SGDLS and CDR2 is YYNGEE. The V segment lost 3 bases and the J segment 3 bases; nucleotides outside the gene matches: 6. CDR3 length: 15 residues. The CDR3 spells CASSAGSGGTDTQYF. DNA for the CDR3: TGTGCCAGCAGCGCGGGGAGCGGGGGTACAGATACGCAGTATTTT.

V is TRBV10-1 and J is TRBJ2-3, with 10 bases matching TRBD2. The CDR3 runs 17 residues. The V gene's germline CDR1 is WNHNN and CDR2 SYGVQD (reference sequence). Trimming took 6 bases from V and 4 from J; bases not matched to a gene: 13. CDR3 in amino acids: CASSPGLARPGADTQYF. Written as DNA, the CDR3 is TGCGCCAGCAGCCCGGGACTAGCGAGACCGGGGGCAGATACGCAGTATTTT.

The chain couples TRBV4-1 to TRBJ2-4, with unresolved D. Germline V CDR1 and CDR2: MGHRA, YSYEKL. CDR3 size: 15 residues. With 1 base removed from V and 6 bases from J, the gap between germline ends came to 13 bases. CDR3 sequence (DNA): TGCGCCAGCAGCCAAGTAATTAGAGGTCTAAACATTCAGTACTTC. Protein product: CASSQVIRGLNIQYF.

A few counts support this clone. V gene TRBV23-1 combines with J gene TRBJ1-5; D may be TRBD1 (6 bases). TRBV23-1 is treated as an ORF (open reading frame) with a function not yet certain. The V and J ends lost 6 bases and 2 bases respectively, with 8 bases between them. The CDR3 loop spans 13 amino acids. CDR3 in amino acids: CASRHRGNQPQHF. As DNA, the CDR3 is TGCGCCAGCAGACACAGGGGCAATCAGCCCCAGCATTTT.

This sequence joins TRBV29-1 and TRBJ2-7; TRBD2 matches 12 bases. Germline lookup yields CDR1 SQVTM and CDR2 ANQGSEA. The CDR3 is 15 amino acids. V was clipped by 3 bases and J by 2 bases; unmatched bases: 5. CDR3 in DNA: TGCAGCGTTGAGGGGGGACTAGCGGGTACCTACGAGCAGTACTTC. This codes for CSVEGGLAGTYEQYF.

The chain carries TRBV5-1 and TRBJ1-1; no reliable D call. Per the germline V gene, CDR1 is SGHRS and CDR2 is YFSETQ. Trimming shortened V by 0 bases and J by 1 base, and 10 bases separated the two germline ends. The CDR3 runs to 15 residues. CDR3 sequence reads: CASSLELSSNTEAFF. The CDR3 nucleotides read TGCGCCAGCAGCTTGGAACTCTCCTCGAACACTGAAGCTTTCTTT.